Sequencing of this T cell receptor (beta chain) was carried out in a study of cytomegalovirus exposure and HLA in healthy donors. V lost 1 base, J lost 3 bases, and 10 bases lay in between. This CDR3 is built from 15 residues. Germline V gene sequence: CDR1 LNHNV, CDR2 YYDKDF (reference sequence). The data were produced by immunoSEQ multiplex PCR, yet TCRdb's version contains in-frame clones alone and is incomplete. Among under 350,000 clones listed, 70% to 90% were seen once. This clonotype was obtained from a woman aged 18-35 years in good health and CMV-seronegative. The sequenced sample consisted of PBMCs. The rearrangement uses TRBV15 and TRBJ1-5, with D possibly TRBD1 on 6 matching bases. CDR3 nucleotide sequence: TGTGCCACCAGCAGAGGGGGGCTAGTCAATCAGCCCCAGCATTTT. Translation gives CATSRGGLVNQPQHF.